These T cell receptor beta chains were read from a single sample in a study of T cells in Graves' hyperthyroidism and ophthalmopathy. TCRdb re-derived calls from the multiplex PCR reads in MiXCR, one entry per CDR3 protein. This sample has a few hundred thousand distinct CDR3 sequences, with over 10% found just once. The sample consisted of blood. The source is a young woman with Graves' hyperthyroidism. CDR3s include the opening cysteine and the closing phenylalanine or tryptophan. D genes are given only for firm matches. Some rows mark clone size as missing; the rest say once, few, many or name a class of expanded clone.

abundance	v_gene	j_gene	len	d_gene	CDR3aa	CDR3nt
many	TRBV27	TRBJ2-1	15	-	CASSSSGTTYNEQFF	TGTGCCAGCAGTTCGTCCGGGACCACGTACAATGAGCAGTTCTTC
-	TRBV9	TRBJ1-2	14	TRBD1	CASSTGGLSYGYTF	TGTGCCAGCAGCACAGGGGGCTTGTCCTATGGCTACACCTTC
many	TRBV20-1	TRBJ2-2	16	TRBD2	CSAPGLAGRRTGELFF	TGCAGTGCCCCAGGACTAGCGGGCCGTAGAACCGGGGAGCTGTTTTTT
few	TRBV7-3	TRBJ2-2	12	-	CASSLTPGELFF	TGTGCCAGCAGCTTGACCCCCGGGGAGCTGTTTTTT
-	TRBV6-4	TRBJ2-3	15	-	CASIPWYGETDTQYF	TGTGCCAGTATCCCGTGGTATGGGGAGACAGATACGCAGTATTTT
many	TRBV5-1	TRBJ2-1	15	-	CASSPKMGSYNEQFF	TGCGCCAGCAGCCCCAAGATGGGGTCCTACAATGAGCAGTTCTTC
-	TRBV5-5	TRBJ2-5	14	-	CASSLGQFQETQYF	TGTGCCAGCAGCTTAGGGCAGTTTCAAGAGACCCAGTACTTC
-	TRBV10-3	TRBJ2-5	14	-	CAISEGTLTETQYF	TGTGCCATCAGTGAGGGGACGCTGACAGAGACCCAGTACTTC
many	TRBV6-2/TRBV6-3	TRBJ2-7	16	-	CASSPNEWGSSYEQYF	TGTGCCAGCAGTCCCAACGAGTGGGGGAGCTCCTACGAGCAGTACTTC
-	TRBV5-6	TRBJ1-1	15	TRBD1	CASSYGQGAGTEAFF	TGTGCCAGCAGCTACGGACAGGGGGCGGGTACTGAAGCTTTCTTT
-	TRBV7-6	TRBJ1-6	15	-	CASSSAVVGNSPLHF	TGTGCCAGCAGTAGCGCAGTGGTGGGGAATTCACCCCTCCACTTT
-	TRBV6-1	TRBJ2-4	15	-	CVSSQTGSAKNIQYF	TGTGTCAGCAGTCAGACAGGTTCAGCCAAAAACATTCAGTACTTC
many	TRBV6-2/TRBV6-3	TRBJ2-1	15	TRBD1	CASSYPGTAKNEQFF	TGTGCCAGCAGTTACCCCGGGACAGCTAAAAATGAGCAGTTCTTC
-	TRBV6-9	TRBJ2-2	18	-	CASSYSNWGGKDTGELFF	TGTGCCAGCAGTTACTCGAACTGGGGTGGTAAGGACACCGGGGAGCTGTTTTTT
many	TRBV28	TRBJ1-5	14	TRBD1	CASSTRDRWYPQHF	TGTGCCAGCAGTACGAGGGACAGGTGGTACCCCCAGCATTTT
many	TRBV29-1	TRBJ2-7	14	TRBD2	CSVQPGLATYEQYF	TGCAGCGTCCAACCGGGACTAGCGACTTACGAGCAGTACTTC
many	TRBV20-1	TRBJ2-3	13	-	CSAKRPHTDTQYF	TGCAGTGCAAAGAGGCCCCACACAGATACGCAGTATTTT
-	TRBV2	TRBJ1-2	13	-	CASSVQGHYGYTF	TGTGCCAGCAGTGTTCAGGGGCACTATGGCTACACCTTC
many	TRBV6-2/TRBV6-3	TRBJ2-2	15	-	CASKEQGSGTGELFF	TGTGCCAGCAAGGAACAGGGATCGGGCACCGGGGAGCTGTTTTTT
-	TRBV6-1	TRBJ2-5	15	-	CASRPGPGGGETQYF	TGTGCCAGCAGACCGGGACCCGGGGGCGGAGAGACCCAGTACTTC
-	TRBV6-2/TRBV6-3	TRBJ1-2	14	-	CASSYSGFNYGYTF	TGTGCCAGCAGTTACTCGGGCTTTAACTATGGCTACACCTTC
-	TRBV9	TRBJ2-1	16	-	CASSSATGSSYNEQFF	TGTGCCAGCAGCTCCGCGACAGGAAGCTCCTACAATGAGCAGTTCTTC
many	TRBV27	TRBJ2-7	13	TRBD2	CASRQSLAGEQYF	TGTGCCAGCAGGCAGTCACTAGCGGGCGAGCAGTACTTC
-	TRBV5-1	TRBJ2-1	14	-	CASSLPGAPGEQFF	TGCGCCAGCAGCTTACCGGGGGCGCCGGGTGAGCAGTTCTTC
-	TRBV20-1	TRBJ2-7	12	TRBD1	CSARGHYYEQYF	TGCAGTGCGAGGGGGCACTACTACGAGCAGTACTTC
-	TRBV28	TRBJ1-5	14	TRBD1	CASKAGQLNQPQHF	TGTGCCAGCAAGGCGGGACAGCTTAATCAGCCCCAGCATTTT
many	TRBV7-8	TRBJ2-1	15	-	CASSLLGTSANEQFF	TGTGCCAGCAGCTTACTAGGGACCAGCGCCAATGAGCAGTTCTTC
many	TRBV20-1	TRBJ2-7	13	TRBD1	CSAKAGTDYEQYF	TGCAGTGCGAAAGCCGGGACAGACTACGAGCAGTACTTC
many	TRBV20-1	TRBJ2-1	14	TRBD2	CSATRTSGDNEQFF	TGCAGTGCTACCCGGACTAGCGGGGACAATGAGCAGTTCTTC
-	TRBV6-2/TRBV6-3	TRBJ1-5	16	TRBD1	CASNTYEGASNQPQHF	TGTGCCAGCAATACATATGAGGGGGCTAGCAATCAGCCCCAGCATTTT
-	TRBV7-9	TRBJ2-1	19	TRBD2	CASSPTLAGGGGQYNEQFF	TGTGCCAGCAGCCCAACACTAGCGGGGGGCGGGGGGCAGTACAATGAGCAGTTCTTC